This record concerns one TCR beta chain sequence. No antigen is known for it. The sample is drawn from a study of shared clonotypes between healthy human individuals. Findings and limits, study-wide: The researchers took only blood, and tissue repertoires probably look different.

Profiled with immunoSEQ multiplex PCR; TCRdb holds only in-frame clones, not every one. The data hold roughly 2.5 million clones, with roughly 92% observed a single time. Losses at the gene ends were 0 bases for V and 6 bases for J; bases not matched to a gene: 2. Germline loops: CDR1 SGHRS, CDR2 YFSETQ. This CDR3 contains 14 residues. All the donors were Caucasian adults who lived in Nashville, Tennessee. This sequence joins TRBV5-1 and TRBJ2-2; TRBD1 agrees at 7 bases. The sequence was obtained from a young man in good health. Sequenced input: naive CD4+ T cells sorted from blood. Subset of the sample: CD45RA+ positively selected. As DNA, the CDR3 is TGCGCCAGCAGCTTGGTCGGACAGGCCGGGGAGCTGTTTTTT. It yields the protein CASSLVGQAGELFF.